This paragraph reports one T cell receptor beta chain. Only in-frame clones appear in the TCRdb table, and some are missing; sequencing was by immunoSEQ multiplex PCR. The table records about 2.1 million clones, over 85% of them present only once. This sample was included in a study of shared clonotypes between healthy human individuals. After removal of 1 base from V and 6 bases from J, the junction contained 17 bases not matched to a gene. This CDR3 region has 18 residues. CDR1 is SEHNR, CDR2 FQNEAQ, per germline (reference sequence). Naive CD8 cells, CD45RO-negative and positively selected for CCR7, excluded terminally differentiated effector memory CD45RA+ cells.

Sequencing was done on a sample of naive CD8+ T cells from PBMCs. This sequence originates from a man in his late teens or twenties in good health. Some clones in this sample may be carry-over from other donors' samples. V gene TRBV7-9 combines with J gene TRBJ1-2; 7 bases line up with TRBD1. The DNA of the CDR3 is TGTGCCAGCAGCTTAGGGGCGCGGGTCGCAGGGGGTATCGATGGCTACACCTTC. This sequence encodes CASSLGARVAGGIDGYTF.